Below, 32 T cell receptor beta chains from the same sample are listed, as sequenced in a study of neurological immune-mediated disorders. Each CDR3 protein gets one entry after TCRdb re-called the 5' RACE reads with MiXCR. In the table there are tens of thousands of distinct CDR3 sequences, 3.4% of which are singletons. The sample consisted of PBMCs. The receptors shown here come from a man aged 40-55 years with multiple sclerosis.

This clonotype was found many times. The chain couples TRBV29-1 to TRBJ2-3; 9 nucleotides line up with TRBD2. CDR1 and CDR2 (germline): SQVTM, ANQGSEA. The CDR3 runs 17 residues. The ends lost 3 bases at V and 0 bases at J; junction bases unmatched: 10. CDR3 amino acids: CSVDSSRGRGSTDTQYF. The DNA of the CDR3 is TGCAGCGTTGACTCAAGTCGCGGGAGGGGTAGCACAGATACGCAGTATTTT.

There are many counts of this clonotype. V usage is TRBV10-3 and J usage is TRBJ1-2; TRBD1 is a possible D gene (6 bases). With 6 bases removed from V and 3 bases from J, the gap between germline ends came to 17 bases. The CDR3 sequence is 15 residues long. CDR1 is ENHRY, CDR2 SYGVKD, per germline. The CDR3 here is CAISAEGGRDYGYTF. In DNA form, the CDR3 reads TGTGCCATCAGCGCCGAGGGGGGGCGCGACTATGGCTACACCTTC.

Many counts were recorded for this clonotype. The chain is built from TRBV7-8 and TRBJ2-7; 8 bases fit TRBD1. Germline V gene data show CDR1 as SGHVS and CDR2 as FQNEAQ. V lost 6 bases to trimming and J lost 3 bases; unmatched junction nucleotides: 10. CDR3 size: 15 residues. The CDR3 coding sequence is TGTGCCAGCAGTTCTACCGGGACAGGCTACTACGAGCAGTACTTC. Its translation is CASSSTGTGYYEQYF.

This clonotype has a count of ten or more. The chain recombines TRBV19 with TRBJ1-2; 7 bases are a match to TRBD1. The CDR3 covers 16 residues. The germline V gene encodes CDR1 LNHDA and CDR2 SQIVND (reference sequence). Trimming cost V 5 bases and J 3 bases; bases outside gene matches: 12. CDR3 region: CASSPGGTALHYGYTF. The CDR3 DNA is TGTGCCAGTAGTCCAGGAGGGACAGCACTACACTATGGCTACACCTTC.

In this sample, this clonotype turned up many times. The chain employs TRBV14 and TRBJ2-5; tentatively, D is TRBD1 or TRBD2 (5 bases each). The germline CDR1 and CDR2 sequences are SGHDN and FVKESK. V was shortened by 0 bases and J by 4 bases, with 15 bases between the two germline ends. The CDR3 is made up of 16 amino acids. CDR3: CASSQDAGRERETQYF. The CDR3 DNA reads TGTGCCAGCAGCCAAGATGCGGGCAGGGAGAGAGAGACCCAGTACTTC.

The sample holds a few counts of this clonotype. This may arise from a read error, as a much more abundant clone is one base away. J is TRBJ2-3 and V is TRBV20-1; 9 bases fit TRBD1. V shed 7 bases and J 13 bases; nucleotides not matched to a gene: 6. The CDR3 contains 10 residues. From germline, CDR1 is DFQATT and CDR2 SNEGSKA (reference sequence). CDR3 bases: TGCAGTGTTAGCCGGGACAGGGAGTATTTT. It is translated as CSVSRDREYF.

This clonotype occurred many times. The gene calls are TRBV20-1 and TRBJ1-6; no reliable D call. V was shortened by 1 base and J by 0 bases, with 10 bases between the two germline ends. Germline V gene lookup returns CDR1 DFQATT and CDR2 SNEGSKA (reference sequence). The CDR3 has 16 amino acids. The chain's CDR3 is CSARGGGNSYNSPLHF. Written as DNA, the CDR3 is TGCAGTGCTAGAGGGGGAGGGAACTCCTATAATTCACCCCTCCACTTT.

Concerning this clonotype itself: A much larger clone is a single base away; this may be a read error. The chain joins TRBV20-1 to TRBJ1-5; a weak D match, TRBD1 (5 bases). The CDR3 contains 14 residues. Germline V gives CDR1 DFQATT, CDR2 SNEGSKA (reference sequence). The CDR3 DNA is TGCAGTGCAAGCGCCGAGGGGTCCAGGCAGCACCAGCATTTT. It specifies CSASAEGSRQHQHF.

This clonotype has a count of ten or more. This chain links TRBV5-1 with TRBJ2-2, with a tentative D call TRBD1 (6 bases). CDR3 length: 15 residues. With 0 bases removed from V and 6 bases from J, the gap between germline ends came to 12 bases. CDR1 and CDR2 (germline): SGHRS, YFSETQ. CDR3: CASSLEVGASGELFF. The CDR3 bases are TGCGCCAGCAGCTTGGAGGTGGGGGCGTCCGGGGAGCTGTTTTTT.

This clonotype was seen at least ten times. The gene calls are TRBV20-1 and TRBJ1-6; TRBD1 is a possible D gene (5 bases). Trimming pared 1 base from V and 6 bases from J, leaving 7 bases between. The CDR3 loop spans 13 amino acids. Germline V gives CDR1 DFQATT, CDR2 SNEGSKA (reference sequence). The CDR3 coding sequence is TGCAGTGCTAGAGTAGACAGTAATTCACCCCTCCACTTT. Encoded protein: CSARVDSNSPLHF.

A few counts support this clonotype. The chain is built from TRBV20-1 and TRBJ2-7; the D gene is possibly TRBD1 (6 bases). V lost 4 bases, J lost 5 bases, and 9 bases lay in between. Germline V CDR1 and CDR2: DFQATT, SNEGSKA (reference sequence). This CDR3 region has 11 residues. CDR3 residues: CSATGQNEQYF. As DNA, the CDR3 is TGCAGTGCTACCGGACAGAACGAGCAGTACTTC.

This clonotype was picked up many times. The chain employs TRBV20-1 and TRBJ1-6; TRBD1 agrees at 10 bases. Trimming removed 2 bases from V and 8 bases from J; junction bases left unmatched: 3. This CDR3 region has 14 residues. Per germline, CDR1 DFQATT and CDR2 SNEGSKA (reference sequence). The CDR3 bases are TGCAGTGCTAGACCCGGGACAGGGGATTCACCCCTCCACTTT. This gives the protein CSARPGTGDSPLHF.

This clonotype was recorded at least ten times. This chain joins TRBV29-1 and TRBJ2-3, with a possible D match to TRBD2 (6 bases). V was cut by 0 bases and J by 3 bases, with 13 bases left in between. The germline CDR1 and CDR2 sequences are SQVTM and ANQGSEA. The CDR3 contains 15 residues. CDR3 amino acids: CSVEDTGDGTDTQYF. The CDR3 DNA is TGCAGCGTTGAAGATACGGGAGATGGGACAGATACGCAGTATTTT.

This clonotype was recorded at least ten times. The genes are TRBV9 and TRBJ2-3; D is perhaps TRBD2 (6 bases). The germline V gene has CDR1 SGDLS and CDR2 YYNGEE. The ends were cut back, 0 bases at V and 4 bases at J, with 15 bases in the middle. The CDR3 spans 16 residues. The CDR3 region has the DNA TGTGCCAGCAGCGTAGCTGGGGGGATTGTCGCAGATACGCAGTATTTT. As protein: CASSVAGGIVADTQYF. The variable domain in full, with the rest retrieved from reference TRBV9 and TRBJ2-3, is DSGVTQTPKHLITATGQRVTLRCSPRSGDLSVYWYQQSLDQGLQFLIQYYNGEERAKGNILERFSAQQFPDLHSELNLSSLELGDSALYFCASSVAGGIVADTQYFGPGTRLTVL.

On this clonotype: Its ends do not fully match the called genes, so a read error is possible. The chain has TRBV2 and TRBJ2-2; no firm D call. The germline V gene has CDR1 SNHLY and CDR2 FYNNEI. The CDR3 is made up of 15 amino acids. The CDR3 region has the DNA TGTGCCAGCAGTACAACCGAGTGGAGCACCGTGGAGCTGTTTTTT. As protein: CASSTTEWSTVELFF.

This clonotype has at least ten counts. J is TRBJ2-1 and V is TRBV5-1; D is possibly TRBD2 (6 bases). The CDR3 has 16 amino acids. The germline CDR1 and CDR2 sequences are SGHRS and YFSETQ. V lost 1 base, J lost 5 bases, and 16 bases lay in between. The CDR3 nucleotides read TGCGCCAGCAGCTTGAGAAGGAGCGGGCTAAACAATGAGCAGTTCTTC. Protein: CASSLRRSGLNNEQFF.

This clonotype was seen repeatedly, ten times or more. The gene calls are TRBV5-6 and TRBJ2-7; D unclear. This CDR3 comprises 16 residues. CDR1 is SGHDT and CDR2 is YYEEEE in the germline V gene. V was shortened by 0 bases and J by 2 bases, with 15 bases between the two germline ends. The chain's CDR3 is CASSLGPSWAAYEQYF. Written as DNA, the CDR3 is TGTGCCAGCAGCTTGGGCCCCAGTTGGGCCGCCTACGAGCAGTACTTC.

The V call is TRBV18, the J call TRBJ2-7; the D call may be TRBD1 or TRBD2 (5 bases each). V shed 4 bases and J shed 1 base, with 11 bases lying between them. Germline CDR1 KGHSH, CDR2 LQKENI. CDR3 length: 14 residues. This CDR3 reads CASSQGPGSYEQYF. CDR3 bases: TGTGCCAGCTCACAGGGACCGGGGTCCTACGAGCAGTACTTC.

There are many counts of this clonotype. The chain joins TRBV6-6 to TRBJ1-5, with D uncertain. The germline V gene has CDR1 MNHNY and CDR2 SVGAGI (reference sequence). This CDR3 contains 13 residues. Trimming took 2 bases from V and 5 from J, leaving 7 bases between them. CDR3 loop: CASSYVDHQPQHF. For the CDR3, the DNA is TGTGCCAGCAGTTACGTAGACCATCAGCCCCAGCATTTT.

This clonotype was recorded a few times. A much bigger clone sits one base away, suggesting this may be a read error. The chain employs TRBV3-1 and TRBJ2-2, with D perhaps matching TRBD2 (5 bases). CDR3 length: 14 amino acids. Germline V lookup: CDR1 LGHDT, CDR2 YNNKEL (reference sequence). With 3 bases removed from V and 7 bases from J, the gap between germline ends came to 12 bases. The CDR3 nucleotides are TGTGCCAGCAGCCACTTCGGGGAAGTCGGGGAGCTGTTTTTT. It is translated as CASSHFGEVGELFF. Looking up the rest from reference TRBV3-1 and TRBJ2-2 gives the full variable domain: DTAVSQTPKYLVTQMGNDKSIKCEQNLGHDTMYWYKQDSKKFLKIMFSYNNKELIINETVPNRFSPKSPDKAHLNLHINSLELGDSAVYFCASSHFGEVGELFFGEGSRLTVL.

This clonotype was detected ten times or more. The V gene is TRBV20-1, the J gene TRBJ2-5; D might be TRBD1 (6 bases). This CDR3 spans 15 amino acids. The V end lost 0 bases, the J end lost 5 bases, and 16 bases lay between the germline ends. Per the germline V gene, CDR1 is DFQATT and CDR2 is SNEGSKA (reference sequence). In DNA, the CDR3 is TGCAGTGCTAGAGATCTGTACAGGGAACGGGAGACCCAGTACTTC. This encodes CSARDLYRERETQYF.

In this sample, this clonotype turned up many times. The chain carries TRBV5-5 and TRBJ2-7, with D possibly called TRBD1 or TRBD2 (5 bases each). V lost 2 bases to trimming and J lost 2 bases, with 8 bases between them. Germline values: CDR1 SGHKS, CDR2 YYEKEE (reference sequence). The CDR3 length is 13 residues. CDR3 residues: CASSFGTAYEQYF. The CDR3 DNA reads as TGTGCCAGCAGCTTCGGGACGGCCTACGAGCAGTACTTC.

In its sample, this clonotype is medium-sized. A read error may account for a junction end that differs from germline. The V and J genes are TRBV5-1 and TRBJ1-2, with 7 bases that match TRBD1. This CDR3 has 13 amino acids. Germline values: CDR1 SGHRS, CDR2 YFSETQ. As DNA, the CDR3 is TGTGCCAGCAGCCCTCAGGGGGACTATGGCTACACCTTC. It encodes CASSPQGDYGYTF.

This clonotype has a handful of counts. J is TRBJ1-1 and V is TRBV6-2 or TRBV6-3; no clear D gene. The V gene's germline CDR1 is MNHEY and CDR2 SVGEGT. The CDR3 spans 14 residues. The V end was cut by 0 bases, the J end by 3 bases, with 8 bases between. The CDR3 reads CASSYSDSDTEAFF. The CDR3 nucleotides are TGTGCCAGCAGTTACTCGGATTCGGACACTGAAGCTTTCTTT.

This clonotype was observed many times. The chain has TRBV5-5 and TRBJ1-5, with 10 positions matching TRBD1. Germline V lookup: CDR1 SGHKS, CDR2 YYEKEE (reference sequence). J gave up 7 bases and V 3 bases, and 10 bases lay outside the gene matches. CDR3 size: 16 residues. CDR3 amino acids: CASSSRAGTGVQPQHF. The CDR3 nucleotides read TGTGCCAGCAGCTCTAGGGCCGGGACAGGGGTCCAGCCCCAGCATTTT.

At least ten counts were recorded for this clonotype. This chain uses TRBV5-1 with TRBJ2-6, with 7 bases matching TRBD1. The CDR3 loop spans 14 amino acids. V trimming: 6 bases; J trimming: 2 bases; junction bases outside the gene matches: 2. Germline CDR1 reads SGHRS; CDR2 reads YFSETQ. In DNA, the CDR3 is TGCGCCAGCACCGGGACAGCTGGGGCCAACGTCCTGACTTTC. Its protein is CASTGTAGANVLTF.

Many counts were recorded for this clonotype. The chain is built from TRBV20-1 and TRBJ2-1, with 7 bases fitting TRBD1. V lost 4 bases, J lost 12 bases, and 9 bases stayed unmatched. This CDR3 contains 12 residues. Germline lookup yields CDR1 DFQATT and CDR2 SNEGSKA (reference sequence). CDR3 in DNA: TGCAGTGCTACCCGACAGGGTCTATTGCAGTTCTTC. Amino acid sequence: CSATRQGLLQFF.

Regarding this clonotype: A much larger clonotype is one base distant, so this may be a read error. V gene TRBV5-1 combines with J gene TRBJ2-2, with D unresolved. Germline CDR1 is SGHRS and CDR2 is YFSETQ. The CDR3 runs 13 residues. The CDR3 loop is CASNPGNTVELFF. The CDR3 DNA reads as TGCGCCAGCAATCCTGGGAACACCGTGGAGCTGTTTTTT.

This clonotype was found many times. The rearrangement uses TRBV20-1 and TRBJ1-1; TRBD1 might be the D (6 bases). The germline CDR1 and CDR2 sequences are DFQATT and SNEGSKA (reference sequence). Trimming took off 0 bases at V and 8 bases at J, with 13 bases between the two ends. The CDR3 consists of 13 residues. CDR3 in DNA: TGCAGTGCTAGAGATCCAAACAGGGAGGAAGCTTTCTTT. This gives the protein CSARDPNREEAFF.

Ten or more counts support this clonotype. V gene TRBV6-2 or TRBV6-3 combines with J gene TRBJ1-1, with a possible D match to TRBD1 (5 bases). The CDR3 covers 14 residues. Per germline, CDR1 MNHEY and CDR2 SVGEGT. V dropped 2 bases and J dropped 0 bases, with 7 bases sitting between them. CDR3 amino acids: CASSYRGVNTEAFF. The CDR3 DNA sequence: TGTGCCAGCAGTTACAGGGGAGTGAACACTGAAGCTTTCTTT.

This clonotype showed up many times. The CDR3 protein is CASSLGNGPDTQYF. In DNA, the CDR3 is TGCGCCAGCAGCTTGGGAAACGGTCCGGATACGCAGTATTTT. The chain employs TRBV5-1 and TRBJ2-3, with D unresolved. Trimming took 0 bases from V and 6 from J, leaving 11 bases between them. The CDR3 length is 14 residues. The germline gives CDR1 SGHRS, CDR2 YFSETQ.

This clonotype was picked up many times. The rearrangement joins TRBV6-1 to TRBJ1-5; D gene uncertain. CDR1 MNHNS and CDR2 SASEGT come from the germline V gene. Trimming removed 8 bases from V and 6 bases from J, with 17 bases in between. There are 14 residues in the CDR3. The CDR3: CASGSRARGQPQHF. The CDR3 region has the DNA TGTGCCAGCGGATCCCGGGCGCGGGGTCAGCCCCAGCATTTT.